Each of the 15 T cell receptor beta chains below was sequenced from the same sample in a study of blood T cell repertoires in COVID-19. This table comes from immunoSEQ multiplex PCR, and its TCRdb copy is limited to in-frame clones, with some not included. Here the sample spans 59,000 or so clones, approximately 90% being singletons. The specimen was peripheral blood. The source is a human donor in a cohort sampled during active COVID-19.

This sequence joins TRBV5-1 and TRBJ2-7; 7 bases agree with TRBD2. With V trimmed by 4 bases and J by 5 bases, 18 bases remained unmatched. The CDR3 consists of 17 residues. Germline V CDR1 and CDR2: SGHRS, YFSETQ. The CDR3 DNA reads TGCGCCAGCAGCCTCGACCCGTCTCGGCGGGAGTTCAACGAGCAGTACTTC. Protein: CASSLDPSRREFNEQYF.

The chain couples TRBV20-1 to TRBJ2-1; D gene unclear. This CDR3 comprises 13 residues. V gave up 3 bases and J gave up 5 bases, with 11 bases separating them. Germline V gene data show CDR1 as DFQATT and CDR2 as SNEGSKA (reference sequence). The CDR3, as DNA: TGCAGTGCTAGTAATGAGCCTAACAATGAGCAGTTCTTC. Residues: CSASNEPNNEQFF.

V usage is TRBV15 and J usage is TRBJ2-5; 8 bases fit TRBD2. Germline loops: CDR1 LNHNV, CDR2 YYDKDF (reference sequence). The V and J ends lost 0 bases and 4 bases, in that order; junction bases with no gene match: 4. CDR3 length: 15 amino acids. The CDR3 DNA sequence: TGTGCCACCAGCAGAGATGGCGCGGGAGGAGAGACCCAGTACTTC. Its translation: CATSRDGAGGETQYF. The full variable domain, completed using reference TRBV15 and TRBJ2-5, is DAMVIQNPRYQVTQFGKPVTLSCSQTLNHNVMYWYQQKSSQAPKLLFHYYDKDFNNEADTPDNFQSRRPNTSFCFLDIRSPGLGDTAMYLCATSRDGAGGETQYFGPGTRLLVL.

CDR3 coding DNA: TGTGCCAGCAGCTTAGGACAGGGGGCGCAGGCCGAGCAGTACTTC. Its protein is CASSLGQGAQAEQYF. The V call is TRBV5-5, the J call TRBJ2-7, with 11 positions matching TRBD1. Germline-derived CDR1 and CDR2 are SGHKS and YYEKEE (reference sequence). The CDR3 loop spans 15 amino acids. Germline trimming cut 2 bases from V and 6 bases from J; bases unmatched to any gene: 7.

The chain couples TRBV24-1 to TRBJ2-7; weak D call: TRBD2 (6 bases). This CDR3 has 15 amino acids. V lost 4 bases, J lost 4 bases, and 16 bases lay in between. The V gene's germline CDR1 is KGHDR and CDR2 SFDVKD. The chain's CDR3 is CATSDGGTGGYEQYF. DNA of the CDR3: TGTGCCACCAGTGACGGCGGGACTGGAGGGTACGAGCAGTACTTC.

This chain joins TRBV4-3 and TRBJ2-2; D perhaps matches TRBD1 (6 bases). Germline-derived CDR1 and CDR2 are LGHNA and YSLEER. The CDR3 has 16 residues. Deletions cut 3 bases from V and 3 bases from J, with 14 bases between. CDR3 amino acids: CASSQGTLQYTGELFF. The CDR3 DNA reads as TGCGCCAGCAGCCAGGGGACACTGCAGTACACCGGGGAGCTGTTTTTT.

This chain connects TRBV11-3 to TRBJ1-1, with D possibly matching TRBD1 (6 bases). V was cut by 5 bases and J by 0 bases, with 13 bases left in between. The V gene's germline CDR1 is SGHNT and CDR2 YENEEA. The CDR3 loop spans 15 amino acids. The CDR3 here is CASSNPGTMNTEAFF. Written as DNA, the CDR3 is TGTGCCAGCAGCAACCCCGGGACAATGAACACTGAAGCTTTCTTT.

In its sample, this clone was seen once. The V and J genes are TRBV19 and TRBJ2-3; 12 bases fit TRBD2. The length of the CDR3 is 17 residues. Trimming at V came to 5 bases and at J to 0 bases, leaving 6 bases not matched to a gene. Looked up from germline, CDR1 is LNHDA and CDR2 is SQIVND (reference sequence). CDR3 in DNA: TGTGCCAGTAGTCCTAGCGGGAGGGTCTCTAGCACAGATACGCAGTATTTT. Translation: CASSPSGRVSSTDTQYF.

This chain connects TRBV10-3 to TRBJ2-5, with 10 bases that match TRBD2. V lost 2 bases to trimming and J lost 5 bases; unmatched junction nucleotides: 8. This CDR3 spans 16 amino acids. Germline CDR1 ENHRY, CDR2 SYGVKD. The CDR3 bases are TGTGCCATCAGTGAGGCCTCTAGCGGGAGCGGGGAGACCCAGTACTTC. Translated, it gives CAISEASSGSGETQYF.

This clone was recorded once. The V gene is TRBV4-2, the J gene TRBJ2-7, with TRBD1 matching over 8 bases. This CDR3 is 13 amino acids long. Germline CDR1 is LGHNA and CDR2 is YNFKEQ. V dropped 2 bases and J dropped 3; count of bases not matched to a gene: 0. The CDR3 DNA sequence: TGTGCCAGCAGCCAAACAGGGGGCTACGAGCAGTACTTC. Its translation: CASSQTGGYEQYF.

In DNA form, the CDR3 reads TGTGCCACCAGTGATTTTAGAGGCCTGCTAAGTAGCTACACCTTC. This codes for CATSDFRGLLSSYTF. The chain uses TRBV24-1 and TRBJ1-2; no reliable D call. The CDR3 has 15 amino acids. Germline V lookup: CDR1 KGHDR, CDR2 SFDVKD. V was pared by 1 base and J by 9 bases, with 17 bases between.

Comment on this clone: The same CDR3 can be traced to other DNA sequences in this sample. The chain recombines TRBV20-1 with TRBJ2-7; D is unclear. Trimming took 5 bases from V and 3 from J, leaving 8 bases between them. The CDR3 spans 11 residues. Per the germline V gene, CDR1 is DFQATT and CDR2 is SNEGSKA (reference sequence). CDR3 nucleotides: TGCAGTGCTCTAGGCGGCTACGAGCAGTACTTC. Translating gives CSALGGYEQYF.

The V call is TRBV15, the J call TRBJ2-1; 11 positions match TRBD2. Germline values: CDR1 LNHNV, CDR2 YYDKDF (reference sequence). This CDR3 spans 15 amino acids. J gave up 9 bases and V 5 bases, and 9 bases lay outside the gene matches. CDR3 in amino acids: CATSGTSGSKGEQFF. CDR3 in DNA: TGTGCCACCAGCGGAACTAGCGGGAGCAAAGGTGAGCAGTTCTTC.

The V gene is TRBV9, the J gene TRBJ1-5; 9 nucleotides agree with TRBD1. Germline CDR1 reads SGDLS; CDR2 reads YYNGEE. The V and J ends lost 3 bases and 6 bases, in that order; junction bases with no gene match: 4. The CDR3 extends over 14 amino acids. CDR3 DNA: TGTGCCAGCAGCGGAACAGGGGGCGGTCAGCCCCAGCATTTT. The encoded protein is CASSGTGGGQPQHF.

V is TRBV11-2 and J is TRBJ2-3; D is unclear. Germline lookup yields CDR1 SGHAT and CDR2 FQNNGV. With 0 bases removed from V and 5 bases from J, the gap between germline ends came to 3 bases. This CDR3 is 12 amino acids long. The CDR3 nucleotides read TGTGCCAGCAGCTTAGATAGAGATACGCAGTATTTT. Its translation is CASSLDRDTQYF.